The rows below give T cell receptor beta chains drawn from one sample of a study of molecular identifiers for immune sequencing clone quantification. TCRdb reprocessed the PCR reads with MiXCR, giving one entry per CDR3 protein. Of over 100,000 distinct CDR3 sequences detected, around 30% appear once; the ten largest clones hold around a tenth. Material: naive CD8+ T cells from blood, with Jurkat cell RNA spiked in. The receptors come from a human donor in good health. Some libraries in this study had Jurkat cell RNA spiked in. The CDR3 runs from the conserved cysteine through the conserved F or W. D genes are given only for firm matches. Not all rows give a size; the values are once, few, many and, for expanded clones, a class.

d_call cdr3_length j_call clone_size v_call cdr3_aa cdr3_nt
. 13 TRBJ1-1 many TRBV29-1 CSVENFYGREAFF TGCAGCGTTGAAAACTTTTACGGGCGTGAAGCTTTCTTT
TRBD2 18 TRBJ2-5 . TRBV20-1 CSARVSPARLAGIETQYF TGCAGTGCTAGAGTTTCCCCCGCTAGACTAGCGGGAATTGAGACCCAGTACTTC
. 13 TRBJ1-4 . TRBV5-1 CASSFRANEKLFF TGCGCCAGCAGCTTTCGAGCTAATGAAAAACTGTTTTTT
TRBD2 18 TRBJ2-1 . TRBV4-3 CASSQDPVPGGNYNEQFF TGCGCCAGCAGCCAAGATCCGGTACCGGGAGGGAATTACAATGAGCAGTTCTTC
. 13 TRBJ2-5 many TRBV6-5 CASSPVNQETQYF TGTGCCAGCAGTCCAGTTAACCAAGAGACCCAGTACTTC
. 16 TRBJ2-7 many TRBV6-6 CASSYSTRGSDYEQYF TGTGCCAGCAGTTACTCGACGCGGGGTTCAGATTACGAGCAGTACTTC
. 12 TRBJ2-5 few TRBV25-1 CATDPGGETQYF TGTGCCACGGACCCTGGTGGGGAGACCCAGTACTTC
. 12 TRBJ2-7 . TRBV6-5 CANFSLPYEQYF TGTGCCAATTTTTCCCTACCCTACGAACAGTACTTC
. 15 TRBJ1-2 once TRBV7-9 CASSLAVGQNYGYTF TGTGCCAGCAGCTTAGCGGTCGGACAGAACTATGGCTACACCTTC
. 14 TRBJ2-7 few TRBV7-9 CASSSFASSYEQYF TGTGCCAGCAGCTCATTCGCTAGTTCCTACGAGCAGTACTTC
. 16 TRBJ2-2 . TRBV28 CASSLWSGANTGELFF TGTGCCAGCAGTTTATGGTCTGGGGCGAACACCGGGGAGCTGTTTTTT
. 11 TRBJ1-2 once TRBV10-3 CAILDPSGYTF TGTGCCATCCTGGACCCGAGTGGCTACACCTTC
. 16 TRBJ2-3 few TRBV21-1 CASRRYEGAGNQPQYF TGTGCCAGCAGGCGATATGAGGGGGCTGGCAATCAGCCCCAGTATTTT
. 16 TRBJ2-5 many TRBV2 CASRHERGRGTETQYF TGTGCCAGCAGGCACGAAAGGGGCCGGGGGACGGAGACCCAGTACTTC
. 16 TRBJ2-5 . TRBV28 CASSSPGTSYKETQYF TGTGCCAGCAGTTCCCCGGGAACTAGCTATAAGGAGACCCAGTACTTC
. 14 TRBJ1-5 many TRBV7-2 CASSLVGGGQPQHF TGTGCCAGCAGCTTAGTCGGGGGCGGTCAGCCCCAGCATTTT
TRBD1 14 TRBJ1-2 medium-sized TRBV29-1 CSVEDVDRGYGYTF TGCAGCGTTGAAGATGTGGACAGGGGCTATGGCTACACCTTC
. 15 TRBJ2-1 . TRBV19 CASSIRQSLNNEQFF TGTGCCAGTAGTATTCGACAGTCCCTTAACAATGAGCAGTTCTTC
. 14 TRBJ1-2 many TRBV29-1 CSVVITSYNYGYTF TGCAGCGTTGTGATAACGAGCTATAACTATGGCTACACCTTC
TRBD2 17 TRBJ2-1 . TRBV6-6 CASSYSGLAGGRNEQFF TGTGCCAGCAGTTACTCCGGACTAGCGGGAGGTCGGAATGAGCAGTTCTTC
. 15 TRBJ1-5 . TRBV5-5 CASSFWGASNQPQHF TGTGCCAGCAGCTTCTGGGGGGCGAGTAATCAGCCCCAGCATTTT
. 12 TRBJ2-1 . TRBV20-1 CSGWPTYNEQFF TGCAGTGGATGGCCGACCTACAATGAGCAGTTCTTC
. 15 TRBJ2-3 few TRBV27 CASSFGGRSTDTQYF TGTGCCAGCAGTTTCGGAGGGCGAAGCACAGATACGCAGTATTTT
TRBD1 16 TRBJ2-1 . TRBV9 CASSVGAGTVYNEQFF TGTGCCAGCAGCGTAGGAGCCGGGACAGTATACAATGAGCAGTTCTTC
. 16 TRBJ2-3 . TRBV20-1 CSAHRGPTFGADTQYF TGCAGTGCACACCGGGGCCCGACATTCGGGGCAGATACGCAGTATTTT
. 18 TRBJ1-5 . TRBV19 CASSAPPGTRYSNQPQHF TGTGCCAGTAGTGCGCCACCCGGGACACGATATAGCAATCAGCCCCAGCATTTT
TRBD2 14 TRBJ2-7 many TRBV29-1 CSVEDQTSGYEQYF TGCAGCGTTGAAGATCAGACTAGCGGCTACGAGCAGTACTTC
. 15 TRBJ2-7 . TRBV4-3 CASSQDGPVTYEQYF TGCGCCAGCAGCCAAGACGGACCCGTGACCTACGAGCAGTACTTC
. 17 TRBJ2-2 few TRBV7-9 CASSLRVRDNFTGELFF TGTGCCAGCAGCTTAAGGGTCCGGGACAACTTCACCGGGGAGCTGTTTTTT
. 13 TRBJ1-5 few TRBV6-2/TRBV6-3 CASSRREAQPQHF TGTGCCAGCAGTCGCAGGGAGGCTCAGCCCCAGCATTTT
. 15 TRBJ2-7 many TRBV20-1 CSARGRRDSAYEQYF TGCAGTGCTAGAGGCCGGAGGGACAGTGCCTACGAGCAGTACTTC
. 15 TRBJ2-3 . TRBV11-2 CASSPGRGSTDTQYF TGTGCCAGCAGCCCGGGCCGGGGAAGCACAGATACGCAGTATTTT
TRBD2 16 TRBJ2-1 . TRBV6-2/TRBV6-3 CARSSGTSGGDNEQFF TGTGCCCGCAGCTCCGGGACTAGCGGGGGCGACAATGAGCAGTTCTTC
. 14 TRBJ2-7 . TRBV6-5 CASSYSGPLGEQYF TGTGCCAGCAGTTATTCGGGACCTCTGGGGGAGCAGTACTTC
TRBD2 14 TRBJ2-7 many TRBV5-6 CASSSGTSGYEQYF TGTGCCAGCAGCTCCGGGACTAGCGGCTACGAGCAGTACTTC
. 12 TRBJ2-3 few TRBV12-3/TRBV12-4 CASSKQEDTQYF TGTGCCAGCAGCAAACAAGAAGATACGCAGTACTTT
TRBD1 13 TRBJ1-1 many TRBV29-1 CSATGGSSTEAFF TGCAGCGCTACAGGGGGCTCAAGCACTGAAGCTTTCTTT
. 16 TRBJ2-2 . TRBV20-1 CSARGGRLGNTGELFF TGCAGTGCTAGAGGCGGTCGTTTGGGCAACACCGGGGAGCTGTTTTTT